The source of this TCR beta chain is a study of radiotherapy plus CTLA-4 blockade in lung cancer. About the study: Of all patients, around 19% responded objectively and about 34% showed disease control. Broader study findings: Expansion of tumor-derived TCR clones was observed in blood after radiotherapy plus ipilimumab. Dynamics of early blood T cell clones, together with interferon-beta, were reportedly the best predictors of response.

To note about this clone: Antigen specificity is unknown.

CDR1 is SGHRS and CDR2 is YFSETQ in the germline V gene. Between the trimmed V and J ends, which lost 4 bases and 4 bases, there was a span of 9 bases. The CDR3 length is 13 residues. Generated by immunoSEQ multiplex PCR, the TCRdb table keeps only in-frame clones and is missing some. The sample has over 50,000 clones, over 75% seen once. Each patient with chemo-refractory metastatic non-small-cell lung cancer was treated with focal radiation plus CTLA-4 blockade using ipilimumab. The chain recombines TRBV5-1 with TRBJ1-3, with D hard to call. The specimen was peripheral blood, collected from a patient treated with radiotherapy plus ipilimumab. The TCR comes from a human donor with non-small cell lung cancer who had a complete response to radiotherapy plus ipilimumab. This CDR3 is CASSLSLGNTIYF. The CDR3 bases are TGCGCCAGCAGCCTCTCCCTGGGAAACACCATATATTTT. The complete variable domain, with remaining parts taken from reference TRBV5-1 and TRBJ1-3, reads KAGVTQTPRYLIKTRGQQVTLSCSPISGHRSVSWYQQTPGQGLQFLFEYFSETQRNKGNFPGRFSGRQFSNSRSEMNVSTLELGDSALYLCASSLSLGNTIYFGEGSWLTVV.